These 11 T cell receptor beta chains came from one sample sequenced in a study of shared clonotypes between healthy human individuals. Some clones are missing from TCRdb's copy, which holds only in-frame ones; the method was immunoSEQ multiplex PCR. Of approximately 400,000 clones listed, roughly 96% are singletons. Input material: memory CD8+ T cells sorted from blood. The subset is: CD45RO+ cells pooled with CCR7-negative TemRA cells. All receptors come from a man aged 25-45 years in good health.

The chain has TRBV5-1 and TRBJ2-2, with D possibly TRBD2 on 6 matching bases. The CDR3 is 15 amino acids. The V and J ends lost 1 base and 0 bases respectively, with 7 bases between them. Germline loops: CDR1 SGHRS, CDR2 YFSETQ. The CDR3 is CASSLPGANTGELFF. CDR3 nucleotide sequence: TGCGCCAGCAGCTTGCCGGGAGCGAACACCGGGGAGCTGTTTTTT.

CDR3 sequence reads: CASGALAAQYF. The DNA of the CDR3 is TGTGCCAGCGGGGCGCTAGCGGCGCAGTATTTT. This sequence joins TRBV2 and TRBJ2-3, with 7 nucleotides matching TRBD2. Germline V gene sequence: CDR1 SNHLY, CDR2 FYNNEI. The CDR3 length is 11 residues. The V segment lost 8 bases and the J segment 10 bases; nucleotides outside the gene matches: 6.

The table lists this clone with a count of one. The chain is built from TRBV11-2 and TRBJ2-3, with no clear D. Per germline, CDR1 SGHAT and CDR2 FQNNGV. V lost 5 bases and J lost 7, with 7 bases in between. CDR3 length equals 11 residues. The CDR3 region has the DNA TGTGCCAGCAGCCAACTGAATACGCAGTATTTT. It codes for CASSQLNTQYF.

This chain joins TRBV6-6 and TRBJ2-3; D is unclear. Per the germline V gene, CDR1 is MNHNY and CDR2 is SVGAGI (reference sequence). Trimming removed 2 bases at V and 4 bases at J, with 13 bases between. The CDR3 runs 15 residues. The CDR3 spells CASSYVTPGSDTQYF. DNA of the CDR3: TGTGCCAGCAGTTACGTGACCCCTGGCTCAGATACGCAGTATTTT.

J is TRBJ1-5 and V is TRBV19, with 11 bases identical to TRBD1. CDR1 LNHDA and CDR2 SQIVND come from the germline V gene (reference sequence). The V and J ends lost 5 bases and 6 bases, in that order; junction bases with no gene match: 6. CDR3 size: 15 residues. The CDR3 coding sequence is TGTGCCAGTAGTGTCGGACAGGGGGCGCGTCAGCCCCAGCATTTT. Its protein product is CASSVGQGARQPQHF. Variable domain in full (rest from reference TRBV19 and TRBJ1-5): DGGITQSPKYLFRKEGQNVTLSCEQNLNHDAMYWYRQDPGQGLRLIYYSQIVNDFQKGDIAEGYSVSREKKESFPLTVTSAQKNPTAFYLCASSVGQGARQPQHFGDGTRLSIL.

The V call is TRBV7-2, the J call TRBJ1-5, with TRBD1 matching over 7 bases. The germline CDR1 and CDR2 sequences are SGHTA and FQGNSA. CDR3 length equals 17 residues. Germline trimming cut 1 base from V and 2 bases from J; bases unmatched to any gene: 8. CDR3 in DNA: TGTGCCAGCAGCTTAGTGTGGCCAGGACAGGGCAATCAGCCCCAGCATTTT. Protein sequence: CASSLVWPGQGNQPQHF. Looking up the rest from reference TRBV7-2 and TRBJ1-5 gives the full variable domain: GAGVSQSPSNKVTEKGKDVELRCDPISGHTALYWYRQSLGQGLEFLIYFQGNSAPDKSGLPSDRFSAERTGGSVSTLTIQRTQQEDSAVYLCASSLVWPGQGNQPQHFGDGTRLSIL.

This chain links TRBV28 with TRBJ1-4, with 7 bases lining up with TRBD1. There are 12 residues in the CDR3. Germline V gives CDR1 MDHEN, CDR2 SYDVKM. V trimming: 6 bases; J trimming: 7 bases; junction bases outside the gene matches: 2. The CDR3 loop reads CASRQGSEKLFF. For the CDR3, the DNA is TGTGCCAGCAGACAGGGGAGTGAAAAACTGTTTTTT.

V and J are TRBV7-9 and TRBJ2-1, with TRBD2 matching over 11 bases. The CDR3 covers 17 residues. The germline V gene encodes CDR1 SEHNR and CDR2 FQNEAQ (reference sequence). The J segment lost 7 bases and the V segment lost 5 bases, leaving 13 bases of the junction unmatched. CDR3 nucleotides: TGTGCCAGCAGCATTCCCCCGGGACTAGCGGCGACAAATGAGCAGTTCTTC. This codes for CASSIPPGLAATNEQFF.

A single count supports this clone. V usage is TRBV6-9 and J usage is TRBJ2-7, with TRBD1 matching 8 bases. Germline loops: CDR1 MNHGY, CDR2 SVAAGI. CDR3 length: 14 residues. Trimming at V came to 4 bases and at J to 6 bases, leaving 8 bases not matched to a gene. The CDR3 loop is CASSLQGEAPEQYF. Here the CDR3 DNA reads TGTGCCAGCAGTTTACAGGGGGAGGCTCCCGAGCAGTACTTC.

This sequence joins TRBV28 and TRBJ2-3; either TRBD1 or TRBD2 may supply D (6 bases each). CDR1 is MDHEN and CDR2 is SYDVKM in the germline V gene. Trimming stripped 5 bases from V and 5 bases from J, with 17 bases between. The CDR3 runs 15 residues. The CDR3 protein is CASSGGDTMGDTQYF. The CDR3 DNA is TGTGCCAGCAGTGGCGGGGACACCATGGGAGATACGCAGTATTTT.

A note on this clone: The sample contains more than one DNA sequence encoding this CDR3. The V and J genes are TRBV5-1 and TRBJ1-1, with no clear D. CDR1 and CDR2 (germline): SGHRS, YFSETQ. This CDR3 is built from 11 residues. With 0 bases removed from V and 8 bases from J, the gap between germline ends came to 5 bases. The CDR3 reads CASSLGAEAFF. The CDR3 DNA reads as TGCGCCAGCAGCTTGGGCGCGGAAGCTTTCTTT.